These 2 T cell receptor beta chains were all obtained from the same sample, sequenced in a study of OX40 agonist ivuxolimab in advanced cancers. Sequencing used immunoSEQ multiplex PCR; TCRdb keeps in-frame clones, though not all of them. The sample includes 35,000 to 45,000 clones, around four fifths of them seen just once. Sequenced here: CD4+ or CD8+ T cells sorted from blood, sampled in a trial of the OX40 agonist ivuxolimab. The receptors here all came from an adult with an advanced solid tumor such as melanoma, head and neck, liver or kidney cancer.

The V and J genes are TRBV6-6 and TRBJ1-1; D not resolved. The V end was cut by 2 bases, the J end by 5 bases, with 6 bases between. This CDR3 has 12 residues. In germline, CDR1 is MNHNY, CDR2 SVGAGI (reference sequence). The CDR3 bases are TGTGCCAGCAGTTACACGCAAACTGAAGCTTTCTTT. It codes for CASSYTQTEAFF.

This rearrangement joins TRBV9 to TRBJ2-3, with 9 bases identical to TRBD2. After removal of 4 bases from V and 2 bases from J, the junction contained 8 bases not matched to a gene. The germline gives CDR1 SGDLS, CDR2 YYNGEE. The CDR3 extends over 16 amino acids. The CDR3 bases are TGTGCCAGCAGCCTACGGCCTAGCGGGATCACAGATACGCAGTATTTT. Protein: CASSLRPSGITDTQYF.